This T cell receptor (beta chain) was retrieved from a study of human CD8 memory T cell subsets. Study-level results: The stem-like memory T cell repertoire shared very little with the precursor exhausted T cell repertoire. It was suggested by Chao1 estimates that stem-like memory T cells were more diverse than precursor exhausted T cells.

Among CD8+ T cells, the stem-like memory population (TSTEM) was CCR7+ PD-1- TIGIT-. Germline V gives CDR1 SGDLS, CDR2 YYNGEE. There are 13 residues in the CDR3. Investigators built TCR beta libraries using UMI-labeled 5' RACE. TCRdb re-analyzed the 5' RACE reads; it lists each CDR3 protein once, without DNA. The sample spans around 10,000 distinct CDR3 sequences; the ten largest clones claim less than 25%. As concerns this clonotype: No antigen is known for it.

The chain combines TRBV9 with TRBJ2-7; TCRdb gives TRBD2 as the D gene, but with no DNA this cannot be confirmed. The source material was CD8+ stem-like memory T cells (TSCM and TCM) sorted from PBMCs. The subset is: stem-like memory CD8 T cells (TSTEM), CCR7+ PD-1- TIGIT-. This sequence originates from a human donor in good health. This chain's CDR3 is CASNPSAGREQYF. The whole variable domain, remainder taken from reference TRBV9 and TRBJ2-7, is DSGVTQTPKHLITATGQRVTLRCSPRSGDLSVYWYQQSLDQGLQFLIQYYNGEERAKGNILERFSAQQFPDLHSELNLSSLELGDSALYFCASNPSAGREQYFGPGTRLTVT.